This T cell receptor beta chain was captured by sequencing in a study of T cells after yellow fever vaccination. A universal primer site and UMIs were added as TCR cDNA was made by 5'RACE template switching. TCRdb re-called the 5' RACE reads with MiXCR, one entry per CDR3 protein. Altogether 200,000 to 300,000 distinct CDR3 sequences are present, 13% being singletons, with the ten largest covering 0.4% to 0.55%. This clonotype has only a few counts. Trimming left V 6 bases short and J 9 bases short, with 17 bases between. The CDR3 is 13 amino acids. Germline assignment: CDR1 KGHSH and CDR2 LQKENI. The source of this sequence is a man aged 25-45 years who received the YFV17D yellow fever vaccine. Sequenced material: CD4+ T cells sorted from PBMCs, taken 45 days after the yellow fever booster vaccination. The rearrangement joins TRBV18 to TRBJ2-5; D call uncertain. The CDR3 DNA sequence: TGTGCCAGCTCCGCCCTCATCGAAGCAGCCCAGTACTTC. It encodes CASSALIEAAQYF.